This entry lists 5 T cell receptor beta chains sequenced from one sample in a study of T cells after yellow fever vaccination. MiXCR was run by TCRdb on the 5' RACE reads, yielding one entry per CDR3 protein. The sample shows more than 300,000 distinct CDR3 sequences, about 10% of them seen only once. Material: CD4+ T cells sorted from PBMCs, obtained 45 days after the yellow fever booster vaccination. The receptors were sampled from a man between 18 and 35 years old who received the YFV17D yellow fever vaccine.

The rearrangement uses TRBV10-3 and TRBJ2-2; tentatively, D is TRBD2 (5 bases). Germline CDR1 ENHRY, CDR2 SYGVKD. Trimming removed 7 bases from V and 4 bases from J, with 16 bases in between. The CDR3 has 15 amino acids. CDR3 sequence (DNA): TGTGCCATCAAGCCCGGATTTGAGGGCACCGGGGAGCTGTTTTTT. The encoded protein is CAIKPGFEGTGELFF.

CDR3 in DNA: TGTGCCAGCAGCTCGCCCGGGTCGGGCTACGAGCAGTACGTC. Translation gives CASSSPGSGYEQYV. The J gene is TRBJ2-7, the V gene TRBV5-4; D remains ambiguous. CDR1 and CDR2 (germline): SGHNT, YYREEE (reference sequence). The germline V and J ends were trimmed by 3 bases and 3 bases, with 13 bases remaining between them. The CDR3 sequence is 14 residues long.

In this sample, this clonotype turned up a few times. The chain uses TRBV20-1 and TRBJ1-5; weak D call: TRBD1 (6 bases). Trimming cost V 2 bases and J 2 bases, with 13 bases left between them. The germline V gene encodes CDR1 DFQATT and CDR2 SNEGSKA (reference sequence). CDR3 length: 15 amino acids. CDR3 nucleotides: TGCAGTGCTAGACCCGGACAGTTTCGCAATCAGCCCCAGCATTTT. Its translation is CSARPGQFRNQPQHF.

There are a few counts of this clonotype. This chain uses TRBV20-1 with TRBJ2-1; 7 bases are a match to TRBD1. V lost 5 bases to trimming and J lost 8 bases; unmatched junction nucleotides: 12. From germline, CDR1 is DFQATT and CDR2 SNEGSKA (reference sequence). This CDR3 contains 14 residues. CDR3: CSAAGTVLRDEQFF. CDR3 coding DNA: TGCAGTGCTGCCGGGACAGTACTAAGGGATGAGCAGTTCTTC.

The chain employs TRBV18 and TRBJ1-5, with 8 bases matching TRBD1. This CDR3 spans 17 amino acids. V dropped 3 bases and J dropped 0; count of bases not matched to a gene: 7. Germline V gene lookup returns CDR1 KGHSH and CDR2 LQKENI. As DNA, the CDR3 is TGTGCCAGCTCACCCTGGGACAGGAGGTATAGCAATCAGCCCCAGCATTTT. The encoded protein is CASSPWDRRYSNQPQHF.